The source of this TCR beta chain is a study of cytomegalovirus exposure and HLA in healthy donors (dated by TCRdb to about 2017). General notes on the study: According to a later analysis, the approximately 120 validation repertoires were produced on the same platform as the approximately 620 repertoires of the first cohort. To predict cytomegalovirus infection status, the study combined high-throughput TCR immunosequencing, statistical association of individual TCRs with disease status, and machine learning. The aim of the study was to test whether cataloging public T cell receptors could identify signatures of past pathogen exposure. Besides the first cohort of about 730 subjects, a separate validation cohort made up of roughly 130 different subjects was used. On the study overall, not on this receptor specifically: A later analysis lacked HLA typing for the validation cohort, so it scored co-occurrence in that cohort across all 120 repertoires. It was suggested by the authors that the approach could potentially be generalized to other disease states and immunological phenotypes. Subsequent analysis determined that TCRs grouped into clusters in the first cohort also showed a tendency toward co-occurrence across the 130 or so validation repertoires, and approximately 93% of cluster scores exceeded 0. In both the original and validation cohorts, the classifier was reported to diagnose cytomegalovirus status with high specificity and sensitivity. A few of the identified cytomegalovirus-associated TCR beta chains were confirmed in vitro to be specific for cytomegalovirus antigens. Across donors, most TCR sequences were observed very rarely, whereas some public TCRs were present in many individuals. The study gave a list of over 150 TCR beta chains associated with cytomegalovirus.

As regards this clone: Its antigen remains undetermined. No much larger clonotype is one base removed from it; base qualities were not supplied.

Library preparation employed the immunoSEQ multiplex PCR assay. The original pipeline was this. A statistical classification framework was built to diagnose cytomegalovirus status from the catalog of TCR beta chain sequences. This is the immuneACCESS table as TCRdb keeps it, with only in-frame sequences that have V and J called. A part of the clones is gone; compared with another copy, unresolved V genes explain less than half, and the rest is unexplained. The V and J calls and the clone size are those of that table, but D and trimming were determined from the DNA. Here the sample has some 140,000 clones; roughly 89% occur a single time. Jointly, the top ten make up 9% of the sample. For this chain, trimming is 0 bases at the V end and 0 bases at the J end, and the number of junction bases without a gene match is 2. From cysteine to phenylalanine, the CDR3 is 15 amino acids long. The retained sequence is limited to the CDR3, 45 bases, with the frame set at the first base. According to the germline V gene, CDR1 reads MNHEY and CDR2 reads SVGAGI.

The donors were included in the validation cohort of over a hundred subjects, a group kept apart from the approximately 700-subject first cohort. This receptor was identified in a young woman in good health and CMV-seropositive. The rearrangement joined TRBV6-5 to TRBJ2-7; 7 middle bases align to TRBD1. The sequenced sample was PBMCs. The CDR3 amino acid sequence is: CASSYSNRGSYEQYF. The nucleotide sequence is TGTGCCAGCAGTTACTCGAACAGGGGCTCCTACGAGCAGTACTTC.